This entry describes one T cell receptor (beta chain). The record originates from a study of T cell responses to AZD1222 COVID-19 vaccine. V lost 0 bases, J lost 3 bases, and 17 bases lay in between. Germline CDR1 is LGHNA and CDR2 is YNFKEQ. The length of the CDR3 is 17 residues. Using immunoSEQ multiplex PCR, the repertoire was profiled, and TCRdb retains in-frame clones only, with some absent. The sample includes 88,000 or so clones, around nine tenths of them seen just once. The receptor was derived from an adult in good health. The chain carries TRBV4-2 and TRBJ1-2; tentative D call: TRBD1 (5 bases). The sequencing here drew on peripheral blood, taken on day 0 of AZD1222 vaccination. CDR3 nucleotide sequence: TGTGCCAGCAGCCAAGATCTTGACAGCCCAAGTGACTATGGCTACACCTTC. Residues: CASSQDLDSPSDYGYTF.